What follows describes a single T cell receptor beta chain. This entry comes from a study of OX40 agonist ivuxolimab in advanced cancers. Study information: Ivuxolimab, an agonist antibody against OX40 (CD134), was given to patients. Partial responses were achieved by three patients, one with hepatocellular carcinoma and two with cutaneous melanoma.

Profiled with immunoSEQ multiplex PCR; TCRdb holds only in-frame clones, not every one. The profile covers 75,000 to 95,000 clones, with around 92% appearing a single time and around 0.5% taken by the ten largest. Autoimmune disease history or systemic immunosuppression led to patients being barred. The TCR was taken from an adult with an advanced solid tumor such as melanoma, head and neck, liver or kidney cancer. Sequenced material: CD4+ or CD8+ T cells sorted from blood, taken in a trial of the OX40 agonist ivuxolimab.

The CDR3 DNA reads TGTGCCATCAGGGACCAAGAGACCCAGTACTTC. Translation gives CAIRDQETQYF. V gene TRBV10-3 combines with J gene TRBJ2-5; D is unclear. V shed 6 bases and J shed 0 bases, with 2 bases lying between them. CDR1 is ENHRY and CDR2 is SYGVKD in the germline V gene. This CDR3 is built from 11 residues.